One sample yielded the 22 T cell receptor beta chains listed below, sequenced in a study of neurological immune-mediated disorders. TCRdb re-derived calls from the 5' RACE reads in MiXCR, one entry per CDR3 protein. The table has under 50,000 distinct CDR3 sequences, around 13% seen once; the top ten hold roughly 4.8%. The sample's time point: longitudinal time-point 2. The sample consisted of PBMCs. The receptor source for this set is a male donor with HTLV-1-associated myelopathy (HAM/TSP).

There are many counts of this clonotype. The rearrangement links TRBV7-2 to TRBJ2-1, with D possibly being TRBD1 or TRBD2 (5 bases each). Per the germline V gene, CDR1 is SGHTA and CDR2 is FQGNSA. The ends were cut back, 4 bases at V and 0 bases at J, with 10 bases in the middle. The CDR3 is 15 amino acids. The CDR3 reads CASSSGPSSYNEQFF. For the CDR3, the DNA is TGTGCCAGCAGCTCGGGACCGTCCTCCTACAATGAGCAGTTCTTC.

Many counts were recorded for this clonotype. The chain links TRBV12-3 or TRBV12-4 to TRBJ1-2, with unresolved D. The CDR3 runs 13 residues. The V end lost 7 bases, the J end lost 8 bases, and 17 bases lay between the germline ends. CDR3 residues: CASTYQPGLGYTF. CDR3 nucleotides: TGTGCCAGCACCTACCAGCCGGGTTTGGGCTACACCTTC.

The V and J genes are TRBV3-1 and TRBJ1-1; unclear D gene. Germline V gene data show CDR1 as LGHDT and CDR2 as YNNKEL (reference sequence). The CDR3 length is 13 residues. Trimming cost V 1 base and J 6 bases, with 9 bases left between them. The CDR3: CASSQGVGSEAFF. In DNA, the CDR3 is TGTGCCAGCAGCCAAGGAGTGGGCTCTGAAGCTTTCTTT.

This clonotype was counted many times. The rearrangement links TRBV9 to TRBJ1-4; unclear D gene. The CDR3 has 13 amino acids. The V and J ends lost 4 bases and 7 bases respectively, with 11 bases between them. Germline lookup yields CDR1 SGDLS and CDR2 YYNGEE. CDR3 bases: TGTGCCAGCAGCCTACGATGGGGTGAAAAACTGTTTTTT. Its translation is CASSLRWGEKLFF.

This clonotype has at least ten counts. The J gene is TRBJ2-2, the V gene TRBV9, with TRBD2 matching over 8 bases. The CDR3 has 15 amino acids. With 3 bases clipped from V and 5 bases from J, the junction kept 6 bases outside the gene matches. From germline, CDR1 is SGDLS and CDR2 YYNGEE. The DNA for the CDR3 is TGTGCCAGCAGCGAGGAGCGGGGGCGGACCGGGGAGCTGTTTTTT. Its protein is CASSEERGRTGELFF.

This clonotype was seen many times. The genes are TRBV9 and TRBJ2-3; no firm D call. This CDR3 contains 14 residues. Trimming removed 3 bases at V and 0 bases at J, with 8 bases between. Germline CDR1 is SGDLS and CDR2 is YYNGEE. CDR3 bases: TGTGCCAGCAGCGAACGCACTAGCACAGATACGCAGTATTTT. This encodes CASSERTSTDTQYF.

There are many counts of this clonotype. This chain connects TRBV3-1 to TRBJ2-5, with 8 nucleotides matching TRBD1. The CDR3 is made up of 16 amino acids. Trimming took 4 bases from V and 3 from J; bases not matched to a gene: 10. CDR1 and CDR2 from the germline V gene are LGHDT and YNNKEL (reference sequence). The CDR3 sequence: CASSLQGGILEETQYF. In DNA, the CDR3 is TGTGCCAGCAGCCTACAGGGGGGTATCCTCGAAGAGACCCAGTACTTC.

This clonotype was picked up many times. The CDR3 loop reads CASSLAGGVNTEAFF. For the CDR3, the DNA is TGCGCCAGCAGCTTGGCGGGAGGGGTGAACACTGAAGCTTTCTTT. The chain couples TRBV5-1 to TRBJ1-1, with a weak D call TRBD1 (5 bases). CDR3 length equals 15 residues. Germline CDR1 is SGHRS and CDR2 is YFSETQ. V was trimmed by 0 bases and J by 0 bases, leaving 9 bases between them.

This clonotype was seen ten or more times. The chain joins TRBV7-3 to TRBJ2-2; D tentatively fits TRBD1 or TRBD2 (5 bases each). CDR1 and CDR2 from the germline V gene are SGHTA and FQGTGA. The CDR3 has 16 amino acids. V lost 5 bases and J lost 4, with 17 bases in between. The CDR3 sequence: CASSTPNRGSTGELFF. The CDR3 DNA sequence: TGTGCCAGCAGCACACCCAACCGGGGCTCCACCGGGGAGCTGTTTTTT.

Many counts were recorded for this clonotype. The chain combines TRBV2 with TRBJ1-6; D is uncertain. V lost 4 bases and J lost 10, with 11 bases in between. This CDR3 region has 13 residues. The germline V gene encodes CDR1 SNHLY and CDR2 FYNNEI. DNA of the CDR3: TGTGCCAGCAGTGGAACAGCGAAATCACCCCTCCACTTT. Amino acids: CASSGTAKSPLHF.

This clonotype came up many times. The chain is built from TRBV20-1 and TRBJ1-3; 9 bases fit TRBD1. Germline V lookup: CDR1 DFQATT, CDR2 SNEGSKA (reference sequence). V lost 3 bases and J lost 6; bases outside the gene matches: 9. This CDR3 is 15 amino acids long. CDR3 DNA sequence: TGCAGTGCTAGGGGGAGGACAGGGGAGGAAAACACCATATATTTT. Its protein is CSARGRTGEENTIYF.

This clonotype was counted at least ten times. The chain joins TRBV12-3 or TRBV12-4 to TRBJ2-3, with TRBD2 matching 10 bases. The CDR3 runs to 14 residues. Trimming removed 8 bases from V and 5 bases from J; junction bases left unmatched: 7. CDR3 amino acids: CASAKRGGKDTQYF. Written as DNA, the CDR3 is TGTGCCAGCGCGAAGCGGGGGGGCAAAGATACGCAGTATTTT.

The sample holds many counts of this clonotype. V gene TRBV28 combines with J gene TRBJ1-1, with D perhaps TRBD1 (6 bases). This CDR3 contains 14 residues. From germline, CDR1 is MDHEN and CDR2 SYDVKM. Trimming shortened V by 7 bases and J by 1 base, and 13 bases separated the two germline ends. The CDR3 sequence is CASTSQGPNTEAFF. The DNA for the CDR3 is TGTGCCAGCACATCACAGGGCCCGAACACTGAAGCTTTCTTT.

The gene calls are TRBV18 and TRBJ1-1; unclear D gene. This CDR3 contains 15 residues. With 0 bases removed from V and 6 bases from J, the gap between germline ends came to 14 bases. The germline gives CDR1 KGHSH, CDR2 LQKENI. Here the CDR3 DNA reads TGTGCCAGCTCACCACCCGGGTATCTGGACCCTGAAGCTTTCTTT. Its protein is CASSPPGYLDPEAFF. The full variable domain, in which reference TRBV18 and TRBJ1-1 provide the parts outside the CDR3, is NAGVMQNPRHLVRRRGQEARLRCSPMKGHSHVYWYRQLPEEGLKFMVYLQKENIIDESGMPKERFSAEFPKEGPSILRIQQVVRGDSAAYFCASSPPGYLDPEAFFGQGTRLTVV.

This clonotype has a count of ten or more. The V and J genes are TRBV20-1 and TRBJ1-2; D uncertain. Trimming removed 0 bases at V and 1 base at J, with 12 bases between. Germline CDR1 reads DFQATT; CDR2 reads SNEGSKA (reference sequence). CDR3 size: 15 residues. The CDR3 spells CSARDRGALNYGYTF. Written as DNA, the CDR3 is TGCAGTGCTAGAGATCGAGGAGCACTTAACTATGGCTACACCTTC.

This clonotype showed up many times. V is TRBV28 and J is TRBJ2-7; D gene ambiguous. CDR1 is MDHEN and CDR2 is SYDVKM in the germline V gene. The germline V and J ends were trimmed by 5 bases and 3 bases, with 5 bases remaining between them. This CDR3 contains 11 residues. The CDR3 nucleotides are TGTGCCAGCAGTAGACACTACGAGCAGTACTTC. Translated: CASSRHYEQYF.

This clonotype was seen many times. This chain joins TRBV6-1 and TRBJ1-6; 7 bases are shared with TRBD1. CDR3 length: 13 residues. V shed 1 base and J 13 bases; nucleotides not matched to a gene: 4. The germline gives CDR1 MNHNS, CDR2 SASEGT. CDR3 residues: CASSEDRGAPLHF. As DNA, the CDR3 is TGTGCCAGCAGTGAAGACAGGGGAGCGCCCCTCCACTTT.

This clonotype was counted many times. The chain uses TRBV4-3 and TRBJ1-2; D might be TRBD1 (5 bases). This CDR3 has 14 amino acids. Trimming removed 1 base from V and 5 bases from J, with 11 bases in between. Germline lookup yields CDR1 LGHNA and CDR2 YSLEER. CDR3 amino acids: CASSQGIGAYGYTF. In nucleotides, the CDR3 is TGCGCCAGCAGCCAAGGGATCGGGGCGTATGGCTACACCTTC.

This clonotype has only a few counts. The CDR3 DNA follows: TGCAGTGCTCCCCTAAATCCAGCGAACACCGGGGAGCTGTTTTTT. Protein product: CSAPLNPANTGELFF. The V call is TRBV20-1, the J call TRBJ2-2; D is unclear. From germline, CDR1 is DFQATT and CDR2 SNEGSKA (reference sequence). This CDR3 is 15 amino acids long. V was cut by 5 bases and J by 0 bases, with 13 bases left in between.

This chain uses TRBV7-8 with TRBJ2-5, with TRBD2 matching 7 bases. Trimming took 3 bases from V and 3 from J; bases not matched to a gene: 1. The CDR3 extends over 13 amino acids. CDR1 and CDR2 (germline): SGHVS, FQNEAQ. CDR3 nucleotides: TGTGCCAGCAGCTTCCGGGGGGAAGAGACCCAGTACTTC. Amino acid sequence: CASSFRGEETQYF.

In this sample, this clonotype turned up a few times. The chain recombines TRBV20-1 with TRBJ1-2; TRBD1 matches at 7 bases. The germline V gene has CDR1 DFQATT and CDR2 SNEGSKA (reference sequence). V shed 0 bases, J shed 8 bases, and the junction held 6 bases outside the gene matches. The CDR3 spans 13 residues. The CDR3 reads CSARDGRGWGYTF. DNA of the CDR3: TGCAGTGCTAGAGACGGCAGGGGGTGGGGCTACACCTTC.

This clonotype was found many times. The chain recombines TRBV20-1 with TRBJ1-6, with D hard to call. V dropped 0 bases and J dropped 5 bases, with 8 bases sitting between them. Looked up from germline, CDR1 is DFQATT and CDR2 is SNEGSKA (reference sequence). CDR3 length: 14 residues. CDR3 protein: CSARDTTHNSPLHF. The CDR3 region has the DNA TGCAGTGCTAGAGATACCACACATAATTCACCCCTCCACTTT.